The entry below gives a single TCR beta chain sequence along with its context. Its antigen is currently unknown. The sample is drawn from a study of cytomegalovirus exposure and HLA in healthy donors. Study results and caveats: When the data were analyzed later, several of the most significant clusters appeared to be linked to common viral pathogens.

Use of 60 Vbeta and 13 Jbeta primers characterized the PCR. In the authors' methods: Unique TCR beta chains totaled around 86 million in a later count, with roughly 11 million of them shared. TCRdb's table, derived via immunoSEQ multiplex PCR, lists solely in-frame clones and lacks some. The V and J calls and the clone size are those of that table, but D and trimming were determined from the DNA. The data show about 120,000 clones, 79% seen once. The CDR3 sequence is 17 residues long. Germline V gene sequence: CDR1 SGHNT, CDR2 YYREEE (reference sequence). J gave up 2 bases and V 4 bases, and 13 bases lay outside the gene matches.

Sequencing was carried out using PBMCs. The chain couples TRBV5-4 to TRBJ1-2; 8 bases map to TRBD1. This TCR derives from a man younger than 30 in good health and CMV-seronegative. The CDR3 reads CASSPGQGGNLNYGYTF. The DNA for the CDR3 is TGTGCCAGCAGCCCCGGACAGGGAGGGAACCTAAACTATGGCTACACCTTC.